This T cell receptor beta chain was identified in a study of blood T cell repertoires in COVID-19 (dated by TCRdb to 2019 to 2021). For the wider study: Samples from collaborators originated in the United States, Italy and Spain and spanned both the acute and convalescent phases of COVID-19. The prospective study material was composed of cDNA or gDNA derived from T cells, B-cell-depleted T cells, or PBMCs. The dataset comprised deeply sampled blood TCRbeta repertoires from subjects exposed to, actively infected with, or recovered from COVID-19. The repertoires were made available in a free public database intended to serve as a resource for research on the immune response to SARS-CoV-2. The samples were drawn from the first 160 participants of the ongoing ImmuneRACE study and from some 1,300 subjects provided by 6 global collaborators. The sample metadata nearly always contained a de-identified subject ID, COVID-19 status, age in years and sex. Where HLA class I and class II types were available, the types were taken from metadata supplied by the sample provider, not from assay-based typing.

Of note for this clone: The clone's antigen remains unknown. One base away there is no much larger clone; base qualities are not given.

Results the study describes overall, beyond this receptor: The amount of clinical and demographic metadata varied by source and participant and was provided uncurated.

At one collaborating source in Seattle, patients were enrolled during active infection and were followed longitudinally through the course of disease. Collaborating institutions collected whole blood in K2EDTA tubes following their own protocols. Collaborator samples were shipped for TCRbeta analysis as frozen whole blood, isolated PBMCs, or DNA extracted from either sample type. TCRbeta CDR3 regions were amplified from genomic DNA by means of the immunoSEQ Assay, a bias-controlled multiplex PCR. In the paper's pipeline: The number of nucleated cells in each sample was estimated from the amplification of reference gene primers within the assay. To quantify the absolute abundance of each unique TCRbeta CDR3 rearrangement, sequence reads were collapsed and filtered. For each sample, productive Simpson clonality was calculated as the square root of Simpson's diversity index over productive rearrangements. What TCRdb holds here is the immuneACCESS table cut down to in-frame rearrangements. Part of the clones is not present; checked against another copy, under half of the missing clones reflect an unresolved V gene, and the others are unexplained. V, J and clone size reflect that table, while D and trimming were determined from the DNA. The sample contains about 150,000 clones, 80% to 90% of them found a single time. Roughly 13% of the sample is taken by the ten largest.

Cut back by 3 bases and 2 bases, the V and J ends lie 17 bases apart. According to the germline V gene, CDR1 reads MDHEN and CDR2 reads SYDVKM. The CDR3 holds 16 amino acids from the cysteine to the phenylalanine. The retained sequence is limited to the CDR3, 48 bases, with the frame set at the first base. The sample was peripheral blood. This TCR was sampled from a man between 18 and 29 years old with COVID-19, enrolled during active disease. The sequence is built from TRBV28 and TRBJ2-7; TRBD1 is perhaps the D gene, given 6 matching bases. The DNA is TGTGCCAGCAGTTTCCAACAGGGCAACCCTGCCTACGAGCAGTACTTC. Translated, this gives CASSFQQGNPAYEQYF.